Given below is one T cell receptor beta chain in context. Source study methods: Estimates of nucleated cell counts were drawn from the amplification of reference gene primers. Clones were read by immunoSEQ multiplex PCR, and TCRdb kept only the in-frame ones, dropping some. The V and J calls and clone size are taken from that table; D and trimming were inferred from the DNA. The sample yields 90,000 to 120,000 clones, more than 70% seen once. The data originate from a study of blood T cell repertoires in COVID-19. About the study: Collection of acute and convalescent COVID-19 samples took place in the United States, Italy and Spain. PBMCs, B-cell-depleted T cells, or T cells provided the cDNA or gDNA that made up the material.

Germline V gene sequence: CDR1 SGHAT, CDR2 FQNNGV. The CDR3 is 15 amino acids. V shed 0 bases and J 4 bases; nucleotides not matched to a gene: 3. Sequenced input: peripheral blood. This chain links TRBV11-2 with TRBJ2-1, with 7 bases identical to TRBD2. The TCR comes from a human donor in a cohort sampled during active COVID-19. The CDR3 loop is CASSLDGAGYNEQFF. DNA for the CDR3: TGTGCCAGCAGCTTAGATGGAGCGGGGTACAATGAGCAGTTCTTC.